This T cell receptor (beta chain) was obtained from a study of OX40 agonist ivuxolimab in advanced cancers. Overall study: Averaging around 60 years in age, with a range of roughly 20 to 90, the cohort was about 86% male. Findings and limits, study-wide: Fewer expanded clones were found on average in CD4+ than in CD8+ T cells. Low levels of normalized T-cell clonal expansion also appeared in some nonresponders.

CDR1 MDHEN and CDR2 SYDVKM come from the germline V gene. Trimming shortened V by 3 bases and J by 5 bases, and 7 bases separated the two germline ends. The CDR3 contains 12 residues. Relative to its sample, this clone is medium-sized. Its antigen is as yet unknown. The method was immunoSEQ multiplex PCR; TCRdb's version includes in-frame clones alone and lacks a portion of them. The table records tens of thousands of clones, approximately 80% of them present only once. This specimen was CD4+ or CD8+ T cells sorted from blood, taken in a trial of the OX40 agonist ivuxolimab. The chain combines TRBV28 with TRBJ1-2, with D possibly being TRBD1 (5 bases). The receptor comes from an adult with an advanced solid tumor such as melanoma, head and neck, liver or kidney cancer. In DNA form, the CDR3 reads TGTGCCAGCAGTTTGGGACTGTATGGCTACACCTTC. Encoded protein: CASSLGLYGYTF.